The source of this T cell receptor (beta chain) is a study of cytomegalovirus exposure and HLA in healthy donors. V was trimmed by 0 bases and J by 2 bases, leaving 8 bases between them. CDR3 size: 15 residues. Per the germline V gene, CDR1 is SGDLS and CDR2 is YYNGEE. Notes on the study in general: According to reports, the classifier identified cytomegalovirus status with high specificity and sensitivity. Previous analysis showed most TCR beta V segments were productive about 90% or about 30% of the time. A later analysis associated 15,000 or so TCR beta sequences with HLA alleles at a 0.05 false discovery rate.

Primers for the PCR totalled 60 Vbeta and 13 Jbeta. In the original processing: It was a later analysis that counted roughly 80 million unique TCR beta chains, of which some 9.9 million were shared. Only in-frame clones appear in the TCRdb table, and some are missing; sequencing was by immunoSEQ multiplex PCR. V and J calls and clone size come straight from that table; D and trimming were deduced from the DNA. The sample consists of a few hundred thousand clones, approximately 81% of them appearing once. Points on this clone: Its antigen is currently unknown.

This sequence was found in a woman aged 55-69 years in good health and CMV-seropositive. The gene calls are TRBV9 and TRBJ2-2; D might be TRBD1 (6 bases). Sample: PBMCs. The CDR3 nucleotides are TGTGCCAGCAGCGTAGGGGACACTAACACCGGGGAGCTGTTTTTT. Its protein is CASSVGDTNTGELFF.